The 25 T cell receptor beta chains listed next were all sequenced from one sample in a study of blood T cell repertoires in COVID-19. The assay was immunoSEQ multiplex PCR, and TCRdb's table has in-frame clones only and misses some. The sample includes 250,000 to 300,000 clones, around 90% of them seen just once. Sample: PBMCs or T cells enriched from blood (not recorded which). These receptors were taken from a woman in her forties who had recovered from COVID-19.

This clone showed up just once. The V gene is TRBV2, the J gene TRBJ1-6; D unresolved. Germline V gene lookup returns CDR1 SNHLY and CDR2 FYNNEI. The CDR3 is made up of 14 amino acids. The V gene lost 2 bases and the J gene lost 10 bases, with 12 bases spanning the gap. The chain's CDR3 is CASSEFGSQSPLHF. As DNA, the CDR3 is TGTGCCAGCAGTGAATTCGGGTCCCAATCACCCCTCCACTTT.

The chain recombines TRBV18 with TRBJ1-1; a weak D match, TRBD1 (6 bases). The V gene lost 6 bases and the J gene lost 7 bases, with 15 bases spanning the gap. CDR1 and CDR2 (germline): KGHSH, LQKENI. The CDR3 extends over 13 amino acids. CDR3: CASSHPTDSEAFF. The DNA of the CDR3 is TGTGCCAGCTCCCACCCCACGGACAGTGAAGCTTTCTTT.

V and J are TRBV11-1 and TRBJ1-6; D remains ambiguous. The CDR3 covers 15 residues. V gave up 1 base and J gave up 3 bases, with 7 bases separating them. In germline, CDR1 is SGHAT, CDR2 FQDESV (reference sequence). The CDR3 coding sequence is TGTGCCAGCAGCTTAGTTGGAGACTATAATTCACCCCTCCACTTT. This gives the protein CASSLVGDYNSPLHF.

Concerning this clone itself: Other DNA sequences in the sample encode the same CDR3. The chain couples TRBV5-1 to TRBJ1-1; D gene unclear. Per the germline V gene, CDR1 is SGHRS and CDR2 is YFSETQ. CDR3 length: 13 amino acids. V dropped 5 bases and J dropped 0 bases, with 8 bases sitting between them. The CDR3 region is CASSPQLNTEAFF. The CDR3 nucleotides read TGCGCCAGCAGTCCCCAGTTGAACACTGAAGCTTTCTTT.

V is TRBV25-1 and J is TRBJ2-1; 7 bases fit TRBD2. The germline gives CDR1 MGHDK, CDR2 SYGVNS. The V gene end was trimmed by 6 bases and the J gene end by 8 bases; junction bases not matched to a gene: 16. This CDR3 has 16 residues. The CDR3 coding sequence is TGTGCCAGCAGCGATCATGGCGGGAGCGGGTACGATGAGCAGTTCTTC. It codes for CASSDHGGSGYDEQFF.

This clone was observed a few times. The gene calls are TRBV6-2 or TRBV6-3 and TRBJ1-2; no definite D call. The CDR3 consists of 14 residues. V was pared by 5 bases and J by 8 bases, with 18 bases between. The germline gives CDR1 MNHEY, CDR2 SVGEGT. CDR3 DNA: TGTGCCAGCAGTCACGGACTGAAAAGAAGGGGCTACACCTTC. Its translation: CASSHGLKRRGYTF.

The chain recombines TRBV7-2 with TRBJ2-1; D ambiguous. Trimming took off 5 bases at V and 4 bases at J, with 15 bases between the two ends. CDR1 is SGHTA and CDR2 is FQGNSA in the germline V gene. This CDR3 has 15 amino acids. Written as DNA, the CDR3 is TGTGCCAGCAGCCGGTCAACTCAGACTTACAATGAGCAGTTCTTC. Protein product: CASSRSTQTYNEQFF.

This clone was observed once. Other DNA sequences in the sample encode the same CDR3. The rearrangement uses TRBV30 and TRBJ1-1; 8 bases are a match to TRBD1. The trim removed 3 bases at V and 1 base at J, leaving 1 base unmatched. The CDR3 consists of 13 residues. CDR1 is GTSNPN, CDR2 SVGIG, per germline (reference sequence). The CDR3 here is CAWSGQGNTEAFF. The CDR3 DNA is TGTGCCTGGAGCGGACAGGGGAACACTGAAGCTTTCTTT.

The chain carries TRBV29-1 and TRBJ2-1, with 10 bases aligning to TRBD2. After removal of 6 bases from V and 4 bases from J, the junction contained 9 bases not matched to a gene. This CDR3 region has 15 residues. Per germline, CDR1 SQVTM and CDR2 ANQGSEA. The CDR3 here is CSVGSSGSTYNEQFF. CDR3 DNA: TGCAGCGTGGGCTCTAGCGGGAGTACTTACAATGAGCAGTTCTTC.

This clone was found once. This chain links TRBV7-9 with TRBJ1-2, with TRBD1 matching 7 bases. Trimming at V came to 1 base and at J to 6 bases, leaving 11 bases not matched to a gene. Germline V gives CDR1 SEHNR, CDR2 FQNEAQ (reference sequence). The CDR3 is 16 residues long. The CDR3 reads CASSLEAGGQSNGYTF. As DNA, the CDR3 is TGTGCCAGCAGCTTAGAGGCCGGGGGACAGTCTAATGGCTACACCTTC.

V is TRBV2 and J is TRBJ2-3, with TRBD2 matching over 8 bases. CDR1 and CDR2 from the germline V gene are SNHLY and FYNNEI. The V gene end was trimmed by 6 bases and the J gene end by 1 base; junction bases not matched to a gene: 3. The CDR3 is 14 residues long. This chain's CDR3 is CASSISGGTDTQYF. The CDR3 coding sequence is TGTGCCAGCAGCATTAGCGGGGGCACAGATACGCAGTATTTT.

The chain uses TRBV4-1 and TRBJ2-5, with TRBD1 identical over 9 bases. This CDR3 is built from 16 residues. J gave up 3 bases and V 2 bases, and 7 bases lay outside the gene matches. Germline CDR1 and CDR2: MGHRA and YSYEKL. CDR3 amino acids: CASSQLPGQGKETQYF. CDR3 DNA: TGCGCCAGCAGCCAACTACCGGGACAGGGAAAAGAGACCCAGTACTTC.

The chain employs TRBV2 and TRBJ1-1; possibly TRBD1 for D (5 bases). The CDR3 is 14 residues long. Deletions cut 7 bases from V and 4 bases from J, with 16 bases between. Germline CDR1 SNHLY, CDR2 FYNNEI. CDR3 in amino acids: CASTRDRGGTEAFF. The CDR3, as DNA: TGTGCCAGCACCAGGGATAGGGGAGGCACTGAAGCTTTCTTT.

V gene TRBV4-1 combines with J gene TRBJ2-3; no clear D. Germline V gene sequence: CDR1 MGHRA, CDR2 YSYEKL. The CDR3 sequence is 15 residues long. V gave up 1 base and J gave up 11 bases, with 19 bases separating them. In DNA, the CDR3 is TGCGCCAGCAGCCAAGGCCTCTTGGGCAGTATGATGCAGTATTTT. Residues: CASSQGLLGSMMQYF.

CDR3 DNA: TGTGCCAGCAGTGCTTACGGAGAGAATTACGAGCAGTACTTC. It translates to CASSAYGENYEQYF. V gene TRBV2 combines with J gene TRBJ2-7; D uncertain. Germline CDR1 is SNHLY and CDR2 is FYNNEI. The CDR3 sequence is 14 residues long. V was trimmed by 4 bases and J by 4 bases, leaving 14 bases between them. Combining the CDR3 with reference TRBV2 and TRBJ2-7 gives the whole variable domain EPEVTQTPSHQVTQMGQEVILRCVPISNHLYFYWYRQILGQKVEFLVSFYNNEISEKSEIFDDQFSVERPDGSNFTLKIRSTKLEDSAMYFCASSAYGENYEQYFGPGTRLTVT.

To note about this clone: The sample carries other DNA sequences with the same CDR3. The rearrangement joins TRBV6-5 to TRBJ2-6; 7 bases fit TRBD2. This CDR3 has 16 amino acids. The junction had 1 base not matched to a gene; V was cut back by 0 bases and J by 2 bases. Germline loops: CDR1 MNHEY, CDR2 SVGAGI. CDR3 nucleotide sequence: TGTGCCAGCAGTTACTCGGCGGGAGCTGGGGCCAACGTCCTGACTTTC. Residues: CASSYSAGAGANVLTF.

This clone was recorded a few times. The rearrangement uses TRBV7-2 and TRBJ2-1; the match to TRBD2 covers 14 bases. Germline CDR1 reads SGHTA; CDR2 reads FQGNSA. The CDR3 runs 18 residues. The junction had 10 bases not matched to a gene; V was cut back by 7 bases and J by 2 bases. CDR3 DNA: TGTGCCAGCATGATAGGGACTAGCGGGAGAGCCCCCTACAATGAGCAGTTCTTC. This gives the protein CASMIGTSGRAPYNEQFF.

This clone was detected once. This sequence joins TRBV4-2 and TRBJ2-1; D gene unclear. CDR1 is LGHNA and CDR2 is YNFKEQ in the germline V gene. V was trimmed by 2 bases and J by 8 bases, leaving 19 bases between them. The CDR3 extends over 16 amino acids. In nucleotides, the CDR3 is TGTGCCAGCAGCCAACAGGTAACTTCGCGATCTGATGAGCAGTTCTTC. Translated, it gives CASSQQVTSRSDEQFF.

The CDR3 protein is CASKMTGGSANYGYTF. The CDR3 DNA reads as TGTGCCAGCAAAATGACAGGGGGCTCAGCTAACTATGGCTACACCTTC. This rearrangement joins TRBV28 to TRBJ1-2; 10 positions match TRBD1. This CDR3 contains 16 residues. Unmatched junction bases numbered 8, after V lost 7 bases and J lost 0 bases. Germline V gene data show CDR1 as MDHEN and CDR2 as SYDVKM.

This rearrangement joins TRBV4-1 to TRBJ2-7; 11 bases are a match to TRBD2. CDR1 MGHRA and CDR2 YSYEKL come from the germline V gene. Trimming removed 2 bases from V and 1 base from J; junction bases left unmatched: 1. This CDR3 comprises 15 residues. DNA for the CDR3: TGCGCCAGCAGCCAAACTAGCGGGGGATCCTACGAGCAGTACTTC. It yields the protein CASSQTSGGSYEQYF.

The rearrangement links TRBV12-5 to TRBJ2-3; D may be TRBD1 (6 bases). The CDR3 extends over 12 amino acids. In germline, CDR1 is LGHNT, CDR2 FRNRAP. With 1 base removed from V and 9 bases from J, the gap between germline ends came to 8 bases. In DNA, the CDR3 is TGTGCTAGTGGTTTGGACAGGGTCACGCAGTATTTT. The encoded protein is CASGLDRVTQYF.

This clone was picked up a small number of times. The rearrangement joins TRBV6-5 to TRBJ2-2, with a weak D call TRBD1 (6 bases). Germline V CDR1 and CDR2: MNHEY, SVGAGI. The V end lost 4 bases, the J end lost 4 bases, and 13 bases lay between the germline ends. There are 15 residues in the CDR3. Here the CDR3 DNA reads TGTGCCAGCAGTTCGTTACAAGGGGGCACCGGGGAGCTGTTTTTT. Its protein product is CASSSLQGGTGELFF.

The chain combines TRBV6-5 with TRBJ1-6; D is uncertain. This CDR3 has 14 residues. Trimming removed 4 bases from V and 8 bases from J, with 12 bases in between. Looked up from germline, CDR1 is MNHEY and CDR2 is SVGAGI. In nucleotides, the CDR3 is TGTGCCAGCAGTTTCCGACCGAGGGATTCACCCCTCCACTTT. Translation gives CASSFRPRDSPLHF.

The gene calls are TRBV6-5 and TRBJ2-1, with TRBD1 matching 9 bases. J lost 7 bases, V lost 4 bases, and 5 bases had no gene match. Germline V gene data show CDR1 as MNHEY and CDR2 as SVGAGI. The length of the CDR3 is 14 residues. CDR3 loop: CASSSKGQGNEQFF. CDR3 sequence (DNA): TGTGCCAGCAGTTCTAAGGGACAGGGAAATGAGCAGTTCTTC.

This chain uses TRBV6-1 with TRBJ2-3; TRBD1 aligns across 10 bases. CDR3 length: 17 amino acids. The V gene end was trimmed by 3 bases and the J gene end by 1 base; junction bases not matched to a gene: 7. Germline V lookup: CDR1 MNHNS, CDR2 SASEGT. The CDR3 coding sequence is TGTGCCAGCAGTGACGGACAGGGGGGATCGGGCACAGATACGCAGTATTTT. Translation gives CASSDGQGGSGTDTQYF.